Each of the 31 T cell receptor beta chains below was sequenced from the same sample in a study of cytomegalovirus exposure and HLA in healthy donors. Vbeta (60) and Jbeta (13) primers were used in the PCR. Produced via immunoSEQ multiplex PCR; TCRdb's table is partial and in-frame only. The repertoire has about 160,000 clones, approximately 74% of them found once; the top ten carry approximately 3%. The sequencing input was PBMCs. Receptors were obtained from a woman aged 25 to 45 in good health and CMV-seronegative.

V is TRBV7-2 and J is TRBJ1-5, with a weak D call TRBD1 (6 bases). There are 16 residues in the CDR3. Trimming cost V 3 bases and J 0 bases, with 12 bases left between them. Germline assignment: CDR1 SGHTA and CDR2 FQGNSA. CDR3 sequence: CASSFHGGRSNQPQHF. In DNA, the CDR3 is TGTGCCAGCAGCTTCCACGGGGGGCGTAGCAATCAGCCCCAGCATTTT. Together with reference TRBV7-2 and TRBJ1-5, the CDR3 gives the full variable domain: GAGVSQSPSNKVTEKGKDVELRCDPISGHTALYWYRQSLGQGLEFLIYFQGNSAPDKSGLPSDRFSAERTGGSVSTLTIQRTQQEDSAVYLCASSFHGGRSNQPQHFGDGTRLSIL.

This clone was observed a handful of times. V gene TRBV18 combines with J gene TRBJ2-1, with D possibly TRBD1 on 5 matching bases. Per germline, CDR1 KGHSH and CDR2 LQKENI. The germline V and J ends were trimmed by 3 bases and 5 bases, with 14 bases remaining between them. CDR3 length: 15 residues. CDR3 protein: CASSPARQTHNEQFF. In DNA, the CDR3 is TGTGCCAGCTCACCGGCTCGACAGACACACAATGAGCAGTTCTTC.

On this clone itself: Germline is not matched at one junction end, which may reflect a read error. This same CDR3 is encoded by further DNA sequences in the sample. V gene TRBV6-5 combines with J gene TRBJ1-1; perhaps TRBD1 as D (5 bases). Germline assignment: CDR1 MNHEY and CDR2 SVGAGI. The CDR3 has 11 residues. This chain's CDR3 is CASSQDTEAFF. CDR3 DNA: TGTGCCAGCAGTCAGGACACTGAAGCCTTCTTT.

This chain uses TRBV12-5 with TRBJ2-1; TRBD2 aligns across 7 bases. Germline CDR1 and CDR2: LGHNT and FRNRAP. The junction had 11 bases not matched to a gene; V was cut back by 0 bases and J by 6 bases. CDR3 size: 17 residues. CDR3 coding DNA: TGTGCTAGTGGTTTGGTAGAGAATGCGGGAGCGGTCAATGAGCAGTTCTTC. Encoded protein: CASGLVENAGAVNEQFF.

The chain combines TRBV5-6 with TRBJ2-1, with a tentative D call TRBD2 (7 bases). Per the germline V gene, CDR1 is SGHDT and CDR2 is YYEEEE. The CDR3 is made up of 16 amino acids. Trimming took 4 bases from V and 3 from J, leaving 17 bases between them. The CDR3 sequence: CASSPGPGGSYNEQFF. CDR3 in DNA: TGTGCCAGCAGCCCAGGCCCGGGGGGCAGCTACAATGAGCAGTTCTTC.

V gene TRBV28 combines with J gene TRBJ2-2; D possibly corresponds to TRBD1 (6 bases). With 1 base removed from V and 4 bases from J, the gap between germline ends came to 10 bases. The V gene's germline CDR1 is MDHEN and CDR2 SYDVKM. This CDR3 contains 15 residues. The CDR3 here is CASSLYRVGTGELFF. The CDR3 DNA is TGTGCCAGCAGTTTATACAGGGTTGGCACCGGGGAGCTGTTTTTT.

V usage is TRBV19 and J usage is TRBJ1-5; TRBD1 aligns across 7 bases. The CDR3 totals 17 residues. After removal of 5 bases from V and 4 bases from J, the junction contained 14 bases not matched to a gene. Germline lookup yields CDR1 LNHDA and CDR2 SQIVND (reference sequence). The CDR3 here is CASSYNQGQRLNQPQHF. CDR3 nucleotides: TGTGCCAGTAGTTACAACCAGGGACAGAGATTAAATCAGCCCCAGCATTTT.

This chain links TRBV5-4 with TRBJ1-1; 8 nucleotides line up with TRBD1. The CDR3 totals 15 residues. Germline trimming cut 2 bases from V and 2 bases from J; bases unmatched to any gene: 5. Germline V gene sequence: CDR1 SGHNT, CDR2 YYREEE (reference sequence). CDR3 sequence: CASSFGDRGNTEAFF. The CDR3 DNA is TGTGCCAGCAGCTTTGGAGACAGGGGAAACACTGAAGCTTTCTTT.

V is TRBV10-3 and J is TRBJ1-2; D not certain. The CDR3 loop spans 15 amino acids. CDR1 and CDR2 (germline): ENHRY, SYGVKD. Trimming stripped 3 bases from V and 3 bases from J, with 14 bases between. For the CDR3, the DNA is TGTGCCATCAGTGAACGGGAGGACCCCCACTATGGCTACACCTTC. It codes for CAISEREDPHYGYTF.

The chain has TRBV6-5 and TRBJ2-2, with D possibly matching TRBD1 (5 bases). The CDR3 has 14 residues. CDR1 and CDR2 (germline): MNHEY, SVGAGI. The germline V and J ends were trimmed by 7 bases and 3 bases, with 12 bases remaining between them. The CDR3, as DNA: TGTGCCAGCACCACCCGACAGTACACCGGGGAGCTGTTTTTT. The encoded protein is CASTTRQYTGELFF.

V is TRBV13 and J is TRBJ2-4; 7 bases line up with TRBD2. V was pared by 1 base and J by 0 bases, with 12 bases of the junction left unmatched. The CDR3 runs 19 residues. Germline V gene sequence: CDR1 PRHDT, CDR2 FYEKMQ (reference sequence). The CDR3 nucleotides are TGTGCCAGCAGCTTAGTAGGCCTAGCGGAACCCCTAGCCAAAAACATTCAGTACTTC. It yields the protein CASSLVGLAEPLAKNIQYF.

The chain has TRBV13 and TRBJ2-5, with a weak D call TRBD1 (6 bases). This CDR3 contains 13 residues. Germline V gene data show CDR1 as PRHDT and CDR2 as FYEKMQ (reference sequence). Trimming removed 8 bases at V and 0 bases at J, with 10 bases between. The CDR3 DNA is TGTGCCAGCGGGGACAACAACCAAGAGACCCAGTACTTC. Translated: CASGDNNQETQYF.

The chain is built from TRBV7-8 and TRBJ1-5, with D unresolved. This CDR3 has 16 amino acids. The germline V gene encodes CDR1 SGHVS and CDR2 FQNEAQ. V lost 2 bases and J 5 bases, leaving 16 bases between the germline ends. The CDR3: CASSLYFNEDDQPQHF. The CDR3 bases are TGTGCCAGCAGCTTATATTTTAATGAGGATGATCAGCCCCAGCATTTT.

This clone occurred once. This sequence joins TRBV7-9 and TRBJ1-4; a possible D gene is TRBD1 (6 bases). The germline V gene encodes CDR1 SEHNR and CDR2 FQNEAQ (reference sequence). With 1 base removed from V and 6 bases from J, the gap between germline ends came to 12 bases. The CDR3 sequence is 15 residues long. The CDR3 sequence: CASSLVRGTHEKLFF. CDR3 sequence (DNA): TGTGCCAGCAGCTTAGTCAGGGGAACACATGAAAAACTGTTTTTT. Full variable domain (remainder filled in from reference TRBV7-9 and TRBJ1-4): DTGVSQNPRHKITKRGQNVTFRCDPISEHNRLYWYRQTLGQGPEFLTYFQNEAQLEKSRLLSDRFSAERPKGSFSTLEIQRTEQGDSAMYLCASSLVRGTHEKLFFGSGTQLSVL.

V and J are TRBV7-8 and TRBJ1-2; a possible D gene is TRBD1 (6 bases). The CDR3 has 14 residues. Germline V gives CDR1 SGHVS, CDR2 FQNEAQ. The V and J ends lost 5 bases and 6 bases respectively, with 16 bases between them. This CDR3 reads CASSLTGQTDGYTF. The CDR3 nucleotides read TGTGCCAGCAGCCTAACAGGGCAAACCGATGGCTACACCTTC.

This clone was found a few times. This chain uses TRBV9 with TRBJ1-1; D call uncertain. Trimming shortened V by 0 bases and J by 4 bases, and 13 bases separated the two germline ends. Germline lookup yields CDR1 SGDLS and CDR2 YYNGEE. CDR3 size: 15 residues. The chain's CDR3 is CASSVGSYQTTEAFF. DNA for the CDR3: TGTGCCAGCAGCGTAGGGTCCTACCAAACCACTGAAGCTTTCTTT.

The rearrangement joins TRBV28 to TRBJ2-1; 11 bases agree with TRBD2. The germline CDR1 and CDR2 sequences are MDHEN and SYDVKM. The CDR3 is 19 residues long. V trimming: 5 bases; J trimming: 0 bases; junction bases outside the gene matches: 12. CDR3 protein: CASSTKISGRAYSYNEQFF. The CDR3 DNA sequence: TGTGCCAGCAGTACAAAGATTAGCGGGAGGGCCTACTCCTACAATGAGCAGTTCTTC.

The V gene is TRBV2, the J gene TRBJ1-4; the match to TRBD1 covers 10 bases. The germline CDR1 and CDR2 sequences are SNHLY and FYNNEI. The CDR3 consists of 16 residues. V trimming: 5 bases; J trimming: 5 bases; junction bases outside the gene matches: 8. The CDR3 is CASSRQWGQGNEKLFF. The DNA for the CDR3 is TGTGCCAGCAGTAGACAGTGGGGACAGGGGAATGAAAAACTGTTTTTT.

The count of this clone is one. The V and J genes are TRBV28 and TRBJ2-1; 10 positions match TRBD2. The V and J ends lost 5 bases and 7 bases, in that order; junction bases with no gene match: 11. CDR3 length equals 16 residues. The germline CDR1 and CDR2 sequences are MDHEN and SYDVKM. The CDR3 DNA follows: TGTGCCAGCAGTCCGTTAGCGGGAGGTCCAGGGAATGAGCAGTTCTTC. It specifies CASSPLAGGPGNEQFF.

CDR3 DNA: TGTGCCAGCAGCTTAGCGCCGGGGTCAGATACGCAGTATTTT. This sequence encodes CASSLAPGSDTQYF. The chain has TRBV7-6 and TRBJ2-3; possible D gene TRBD2, 5 bases. Trimming took off 0 bases at V and 4 bases at J, with 8 bases between the two ends. CDR3 size: 14 residues. The germline V gene has CDR1 SGHVS and CDR2 FNYEAQ.

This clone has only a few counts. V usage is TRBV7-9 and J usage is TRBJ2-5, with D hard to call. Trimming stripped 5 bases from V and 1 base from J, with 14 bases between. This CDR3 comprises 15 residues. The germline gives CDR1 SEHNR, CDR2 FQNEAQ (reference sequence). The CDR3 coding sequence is TGTGCCAGCAGCCCAACTCGTTTTAGCCAAGAGACCCAGTACTTC. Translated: CASSPTRFSQETQYF.

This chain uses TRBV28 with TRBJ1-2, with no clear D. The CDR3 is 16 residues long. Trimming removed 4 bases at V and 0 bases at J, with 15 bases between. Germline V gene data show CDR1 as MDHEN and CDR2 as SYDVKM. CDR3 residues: CASSYGLRNTNYGYTF. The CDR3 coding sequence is TGTGCCAGCAGTTATGGGCTGAGAAACACTAACTATGGCTACACCTTC.

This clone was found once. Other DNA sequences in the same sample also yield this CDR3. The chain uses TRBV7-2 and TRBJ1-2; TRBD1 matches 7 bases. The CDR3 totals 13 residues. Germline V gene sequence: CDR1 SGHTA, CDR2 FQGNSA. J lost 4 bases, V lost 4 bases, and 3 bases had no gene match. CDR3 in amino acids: CASSSGQTYGYTF. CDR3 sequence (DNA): TGTGCCAGCAGCTCGGGACAGACCTATGGCTACACCTTC.

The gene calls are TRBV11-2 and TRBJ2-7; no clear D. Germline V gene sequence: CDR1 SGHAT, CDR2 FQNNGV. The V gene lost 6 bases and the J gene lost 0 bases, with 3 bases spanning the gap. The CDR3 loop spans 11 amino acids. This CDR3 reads CASSYSYEQYF. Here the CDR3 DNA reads TGTGCCAGCAGTTACTCCTACGAGCAGTACTTC.

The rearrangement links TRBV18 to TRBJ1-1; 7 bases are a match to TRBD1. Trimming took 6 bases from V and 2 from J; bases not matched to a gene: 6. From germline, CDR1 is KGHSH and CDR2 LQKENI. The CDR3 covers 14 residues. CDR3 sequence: CASSPDRANTEAFF. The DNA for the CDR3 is TGTGCCAGCTCCCCCGACAGGGCTAACACTGAAGCTTTCTTT.

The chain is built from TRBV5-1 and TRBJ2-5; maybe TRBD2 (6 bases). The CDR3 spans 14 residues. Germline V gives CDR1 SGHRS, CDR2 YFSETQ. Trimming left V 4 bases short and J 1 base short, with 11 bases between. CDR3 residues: CASSRRGVQETQYF. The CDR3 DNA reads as TGCGCCAGCAGCCGGAGGGGCGTCCAAGAGACCCAGTACTTC.

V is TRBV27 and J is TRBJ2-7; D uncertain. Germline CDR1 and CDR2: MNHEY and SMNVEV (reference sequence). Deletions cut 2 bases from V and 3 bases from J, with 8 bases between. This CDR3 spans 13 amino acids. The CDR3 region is CASSLLSGYEQYF. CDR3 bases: TGTGCCAGCAGTTTACTCTCCGGCTACGAGCAGTACTTC.

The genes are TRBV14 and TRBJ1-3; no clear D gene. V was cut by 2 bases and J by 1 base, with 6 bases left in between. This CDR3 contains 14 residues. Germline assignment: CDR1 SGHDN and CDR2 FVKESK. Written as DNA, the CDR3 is TGTGCCAGCAGCCAAACGCGGTCTGGAAACACCATATATTTT. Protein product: CASSQTRSGNTIYF.

The CDR3 region has the DNA TGTGCCTGGAGTGGACAGTACAGGGGTACCTATGGCTACACCTTC. Its translation is CAWSGQYRGTYGYTF. The chain recombines TRBV30 with TRBJ1-2; 7 nucleotides align to TRBD1. Germline CDR1 reads GTSNPN; CDR2 reads SVGIG (reference sequence). J lost 4 bases, V lost 1 base, and 9 bases had no gene match. CDR3 length equals 15 residues.

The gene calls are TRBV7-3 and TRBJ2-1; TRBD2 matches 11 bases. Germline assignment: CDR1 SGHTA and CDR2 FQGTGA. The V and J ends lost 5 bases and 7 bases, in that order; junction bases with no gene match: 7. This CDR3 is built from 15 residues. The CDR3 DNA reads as TGTGCCAGCAGCCTTTTAGCGGGAGGGCTGAATGAGCAGTTCTTC. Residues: CASSLLAGGLNEQFF.

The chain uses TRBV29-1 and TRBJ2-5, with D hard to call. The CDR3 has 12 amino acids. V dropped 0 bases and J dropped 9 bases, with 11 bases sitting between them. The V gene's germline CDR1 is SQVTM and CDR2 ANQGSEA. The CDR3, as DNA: TGCAGCGTTGAAGATGACTCGACGGCCCAGTACTTC. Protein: CSVEDDSTAQYF.